The rows below give T cell receptor beta chains drawn from one sample of a study of early T cells in non-severe SARS-CoV-2 infection. From the 5' RACE reads, TCRdb called clonotypes with MiXCR, one entry per CDR3 protein. The sample lists about 77,000 distinct CDR3 sequences; about 15% were seen once. Sample: whole blood. These receptors came from an adult who was a healthcare worker with PCR-confirmed SARS-CoV-2 infection or an uninfected control (not recorded which). Each CDR3 is given with its conserved first and last residue. Each record gives: CDR3 DNA, CDR3 protein, clone size, J gene, D gene, V gene. The D gene is left open where the match is weak. Clone size, where shown, is once, few, many, or a class for clones that have expanded.

TGTGCCAGCAGTTTTTGGACAGGGGGTACCGGGGAGCTGTTTTTT	CASSFWTGGTGELFF	-	TRBJ2-2	TRBD1	TRBV7-9
TGTGCCAGCAGCGAGGGGACTACGCCCTACGAGCAGTACTTC	CASSEGTTPYEQYF	many	TRBJ2-7	TRBD2	TRBV11-2
TGTGCCAGCAGATACAACACAGATACGCAGTATTTT	CASRYNTDTQYF	-	TRBJ2-3	-	TRBV27
TGTGCCAGCAGACCCCGACAGAGCAACTATGGCTACACCTTC	CASRPRQSNYGYTF	-	TRBJ1-2	-	TRBV6-2/TRBV6-3
TGTGCCAGCAGTTTAAGAGCTAGATTATCGTCAATTACAGATACGCAGTATTTT	CASSLRARLSSITDTQYF	few	TRBJ2-3	-	TRBV27
TGTGCCAGCTCCGCGGGAGGCCGGGACAATGAGCAGTTCTTC	CASSAGGRDNEQFF	-	TRBJ2-1	TRBD2	TRBV7-9
TGCAGCGTTGATGAGGGGCTGGCCGGGGAGCTGTTTTTT	CSVDEGLAGELFF	-	TRBJ2-2	-	TRBV29-1
TGCAGTGCTAGACCTCTAGCTTGGGGAGAGACCCAGTACTTC	CSARPLAWGETQYF	few	TRBJ2-5	-	TRBV20-1
TGTGCCAGCAGCTTCCCACTAGCGGGAGAGTACACAGATACGCAGTATTTT	CASSFPLAGEYTDTQYF	-	TRBJ2-3	TRBD2	TRBV5-5
TGTGCCAGCAGTTTACAGGCGGCCGGTAATTCACCCCTCCACTTT	CASSLQAAGNSPLHF	few	TRBJ1-6	-	TRBV28
TGTGCCAGCAGCTTAATTGCTCAGGGTGAGCAGTTCTTC	CASSLIAQGEQFF	-	TRBJ2-1	-	TRBV7-2
TGTGCCAGCAAAATGCGGGGCGGCACTGAAGCTTTCTTT	CASKMRGGTEAFF	-	TRBJ1-1	-	TRBV6-5
TGTGCCAGTACCCTCGGGGGACTAGCGGGATATACGCAGTATTTT	CASTLGGLAGYTQYF	-	TRBJ2-3	TRBD2	TRBV19
TGTGCCTGGGACAGGGGTCCCATACAGTACTTC	CAWDRGPIQYF	-	TRBJ2-7	TRBD1	TRBV30